These 17 T cell receptor beta chains originate from one sample sequenced in a study of tissue T cells after allogeneic stem cell transplantation. This table comes from immunoSEQ multiplex PCR, and its TCRdb copy is limited to in-frame clones, with some not included. Of 3,500 to 4,500 clones listed, approximately 78% were seen once; the top ten hold 11%. This research-autopsy study prospectively enrolled adult allogeneic hematopoietic cell transplant recipients with steroid-refractory graft-versus-host disease. Sequencing was performed on esophageal tissue, taken at autopsy. These receptors all stem from an older male patient with steroid-refractory graft-versus-host disease after an allogeneic stem cell transplant. The graft donor may have contributed some T cells.

By frequency in the sample, this clone is large. The chain has TRBV5-6 and TRBJ2-4; 7 nucleotides align to TRBD1. The CDR3 length is 14 residues. The V and J ends lost 4 bases and 10 bases, in that order; junction bases with no gene match: 11. Germline CDR1 is SGHDT and CDR2 is YYEEEE. The CDR3 sequence is CASSRLTGERIQYF. The CDR3 DNA sequence: TGTGCCAGCAGCCGGCTAACAGGGGAAAGGATTCAGTACTTC.

CDR3 loop: CASSLEQGIFDTTEAFF. DNA of the CDR3: TGCGCCAGCAGCTTAGAACAGGGGATCTTTGATACGACTGAAGCTTTCTTT. The chain employs TRBV5-1 and TRBJ1-1, with TRBD1 matching over 7 bases. The CDR3 has 17 amino acids. Losses at the gene ends were 2 bases for V and 5 bases for J; bases not matched to a gene: 15. Germline CDR1 is SGHRS and CDR2 is YFSETQ.

The gene calls are TRBV9 and TRBJ1-2; D uncertain. Germline-derived CDR1 and CDR2 are SGDLS and YYNGEE. With 0 bases removed from V and 0 bases from J, the gap between germline ends came to 9 bases. The CDR3 length is 15 residues. The chain's CDR3 is CASSVGRGPNYGYTF. The DNA for the CDR3 is TGTGCCAGCAGCGTAGGGAGAGGGCCTAACTATGGCTACACCTTC.

The chain combines TRBV3-1 (or the pseudogene TRBV3-2) with TRBJ2-7, with D tentatively TRBD2 (6 bases). CDR1 LGHDT and CDR2 YNNKEL come from the germline V gene (reference sequence). Trimming cost V 3 bases and J 0 bases, with 6 bases left between them. This CDR3 contains 13 residues. CDR3 sequence reads: CASSQEGSYEQYF. CDR3 in DNA: TGTGCCAGCAGCCAGGAGGGCTCCTACGAGCAGTACTTC.

This clone was seen only a few times. J is TRBJ2-7 and V is TRBV5-4; no definite D call. Trimming pared 3 bases from V and 5 bases from J, leaving 12 bases between. Per germline, CDR1 SGHNT and CDR2 YYREEE (reference sequence). The CDR3 spans 13 residues. The CDR3 reads CASSSPLQNEQYF. CDR3 nucleotide sequence: TGTGCCAGCAGCTCGCCCCTCCAGAACGAGCAGTACTTC. The variable domain in full, completed from reference TRBV5-4 and TRBJ2-7, reads ETGVTQSPTHLIKTRGQQVTLRCSSQSGHNTVSWYQQALGQGPQFIFQYYREEENGRGNFPPRFSGLQFPNYSSELNVNALELDDSALYLCASSSPLQNEQYFGPGTRLTVT.

The genes are TRBV5-1 and TRBJ1-2, with 11 bases fitting TRBD1. This CDR3 region has 18 residues. Trimming at V came to 0 bases and at J to 8 bases, leaving 15 bases not matched to a gene. Germline CDR1 reads SGHRS; CDR2 reads YFSETQ. The CDR3 coding sequence is TGCGCCAGCAGCTTGGCCGTTTCGGGACAGGGGGTTCGGGGCGGCTACACCTTC. Protein product: CASSLAVSGQGVRGGYTF.

This chain links TRBV4-1 with TRBJ1-3; perhaps TRBD1 as D (5 bases). V was trimmed by 6 bases and J by 4 bases, leaving 16 bases between them. The CDR3 sequence is 15 residues long. CDR1 and CDR2 (germline): MGHRA, YSYEKL. CDR3 in amino acids: CASSPRRGGGNTIYF. The CDR3 DNA is TGCGCCAGCAGTCCAAGGAGGGGAGGGGGAAACACCATATATTTT.

This clone was seen only a few times. V is TRBV4-2 and J is TRBJ1-1, with TRBD1 matching 7 bases. In germline, CDR1 is LGHNA, CDR2 YNFKEQ. CDR3 length: 15 amino acids. Germline trimming cut 3 bases from V and 3 bases from J; bases unmatched to any gene: 7. CDR3 sequence: CASSQEETGDTEAFF. In DNA, the CDR3 is TGTGCCAGCAGCCAGGAAGAAACAGGGGACACTGAAGCTTTCTTT.

The chain has TRBV7-9 and TRBJ2-1; no definite D call. Germline values: CDR1 SEHNR, CDR2 FQNEAQ (reference sequence). The CDR3 loop spans 14 amino acids. Deletions cut 4 bases from V and 5 bases from J, with 12 bases between. The CDR3 loop reads CASSSPRIDNEQFF. In DNA, the CDR3 is TGTGCCAGCAGCTCGCCTAGAATAGACAATGAGCAGTTCTTC. The whole variable domain, remainder taken from reference TRBV7-9 and TRBJ2-1, is DTGVSQNPRHKITKRGQNVTFRCDPISEHNRLYWYRQTLGQGPEFLTYFQNEAQLEKSRLLSDRFSAERPKGSFSTLEIQRTEQGDSAMYLCASSSPRIDNEQFFGPGTRLTVL.

The chain recombines TRBV4-2 with TRBJ2-1; no clear D. The V end lost 3 bases, the J end lost 8 bases, and 11 bases lay between the germline ends. Germline assignment: CDR1 LGHNA and CDR2 YNFKEQ. This CDR3 has 13 amino acids. The CDR3 is CASSQDLKDEQFF. The CDR3 DNA reads as TGTGCCAGCAGCCAGGACCTTAAGGATGAGCAGTTCTTC.

The rearrangement links TRBV5-5 to TRBJ1-1; D is possibly TRBD1 (6 bases). With 4 bases removed from V and 3 bases from J, the gap between germline ends came to 13 bases. This CDR3 region has 14 residues. Germline CDR1 is SGHKS and CDR2 is YYEKEE (reference sequence). The CDR3: CASSLQGMDTEAFF. DNA of the CDR3: TGTGCCAGCAGCCTACAGGGTATGGACACTGAAGCTTTCTTT.

V gene TRBV6-2 or TRBV6-3 combines with J gene TRBJ1-2; D possibly corresponds to TRBD1 (5 bases). CDR1 is MNHEY and CDR2 is SVGEGT in the germline V gene. CDR3 size: 13 residues. The V and J ends lost 2 bases and 2 bases respectively, with 6 bases between them. The DNA of the CDR3 is TGTGCCAGCAGTTACGGGGGGAACTATGGCTACACCTTC. It yields the protein CASSYGGNYGYTF.

This chain links TRBV6-2 or TRBV6-3 with TRBJ1-2, with 7 positions matching TRBD1. V trimming: 2 bases; J trimming: 0 bases; junction bases outside the gene matches: 9. The CDR3 runs 17 residues. CDR1 and CDR2 (germline): MNHEY, SVGEGT. The CDR3 protein is CASSYPIGGEANYGYTF. In nucleotides, the CDR3 is TGTGCCAGCAGTTACCCGATAGGGGGCGAAGCTAACTATGGCTACACCTTC.

The chain carries TRBV19 and TRBJ1-5, with D tentatively TRBD1 (5 bases). Germline V lookup: CDR1 LNHDA, CDR2 SQIVND (reference sequence). The CDR3 covers 15 residues. Trimming took 10 bases from V and 0 from J, leaving 16 bases between them. The CDR3 reads CATRRGGASNQPQHF. Written as DNA, the CDR3 is TGTGCCACTCGCCGGGGCGGGGCTAGCAATCAGCCCCAGCATTTT.

This clone was seen a single time. The chain joins TRBV6-5 to TRBJ1-3; D may be TRBD1 (6 bases). With 10 bases removed from V and 2 bases from J, the gap between germline ends came to 15 bases. Germline-derived CDR1 and CDR2 are MNHEY and SVGAGI. The CDR3 runs 14 residues. CDR3 nucleotides: TGTGCCACCTCAGCCAGGGGTACTGGAAACACCATATATTTT. As protein: CATSARGTGNTIYF.

A note on this clone: This specimen includes other DNA sequences encoding the same CDR3. The rearrangement uses TRBV4-2 and TRBJ1-1, with unresolved D. The V end was cut by 0 bases, the J end by 0 bases, with 2 bases between. The CDR3 has 13 amino acids. From germline, CDR1 is LGHNA and CDR2 YNFKEQ. The CDR3 DNA is TGTGCCAGCAGCCAAGATTTGAACACTGAAGCTTTCTTT. This translates into CASSQDLNTEAFF.

This chain uses TRBV18 with TRBJ2-1; possible D gene TRBD2, 6 bases. Deletions cut 5 bases from V and 7 bases from J, with 9 bases between. Germline CDR1 and CDR2: KGHSH and LQKENI. This CDR3 spans 12 amino acids. The CDR3 nucleotides read TGTGCCAGCTCAACGGGGGTTAATGAGCAGTTCTTC. Amino acid sequence: CASSTGVNEQFF.